A selection of T cell receptor beta chains follows, all from one sample in a study of blood T cell repertoires in COVID-19. Some clones are missing from TCRdb's copy, which holds only in-frame ones; the method was immunoSEQ multiplex PCR. The sample records around 77,000 clones, around 93% being singletons. The source material was peripheral blood. The receptors here all came from a woman aged 60-75 years with active COVID-19. Both conserved end residues are part of each CDR3. A D gene is named only where the DNA matches it firmly. The listing skips clone size in some rows; elsewhere it reads once, few, many or a size class.

TRBV7-9	-	-	TRBJ2-7	TGTGCCAGCAGCTTAGGGCAGGGTCTACACGAGCAGTACTTC	CASSLGQGLHEQYF
TRBV13	TRBD2	-	TRBJ2-1	TGTGCCAGCAGCCTAGGGACTAGCGCTGAGCAGTTCTTC	CASSLGTSAEQFF
TRBV5-5	-	-	TRBJ1-2	TGTGCCAGCAGCCCAGGACACCTCTATGGCTACACCTTC	CASSPGHLYGYTF
TRBV5-4	-	-	TRBJ1-1	TGTGCCAGCAGCTTCGAACAGGGAATGAACACTGAAGCTTTCTTT	CASSFEQGMNTEAFF
TRBV28	-	-	TRBJ2-3	TGTGCCAGCAGTTTAAGTTCGGGGATAGATACGCAGTATTTT	CASSLSSGIDTQYF
TRBV7-7	-	-	TRBJ2-5	TGTGCCATCTCAGGGGGGGAGGCGGGAGGAGAGACCCAGTACTTC	CAISGGEAGGETQYF
TRBV7-9	TRBD1	-	TRBJ2-7	TGTGCCAGCAGCATACTACAGGGGGCTTACGAGCAGTACTTC	CASSILQGAYEQYF
TRBV30	TRBD1	-	TRBJ2-6	TGTGCCTGGAGTCGGGACAGGACCCCCTCTGGGGCCAACGTCCTGACTTTC	CAWSRDRTPSGANVLTF
TRBV5-8	-	-	TRBJ2-1	TGTGCCAGCAGCTTGGCAGGGTTACCTTCGGGTGAGCAGTTCTTC	CASSLAGLPSGEQFF
TRBV13	-	-	TRBJ2-3	TGTGCCAGCAGCTTTAGCGGAGCGACAGATACGCAGTATTTT	CASSFSGATDTQYF
TRBV6-1	TRBD1	-	TRBJ2-7	TGTGCCAGCAGTGACAGGGGGCCATTGGACGAGCAGTACTTC	CASSDRGPLDEQYF
TRBV7-2	TRBD1	-	TRBJ1-2	TGTGCCAGCAGCTTAGATGGCCAGGGGGGCTATGGCTACACCTTC	CASSLDGQGGYGYTF
TRBV7-2	-	-	TRBJ2-3	TGTGCCAGCAGCTCTTACACAGATACGCAGTATTTT	CASSSYTDTQYF
TRBV28	-	-	TRBJ1-2	TGTGCCAGCAGTCCTCGACGGGGGAATGGCTACACCTTC	CASSPRRGNGYTF
TRBV5-1	-	-	TRBJ1-5	TGCGCCAGCAGCTTTATCCAGGGGAGCCAGCCCCAGCATTTT	CASSFIQGSQPQHF
TRBV4-1	-	-	TRBJ2-3	TGCGCCAGCAGCCAGGCCACAGGGACCGGGGGCACAGATACGCAGTATTTT	CASSQATGTGGTDTQYF
TRBV30	-	-	TRBJ2-3	TGTGCCTGGAGCCGGGACAACACAGATACGCAGTATTTT	CAWSRDNTDTQYF
TRBV5-4	TRBD1	once	TRBJ1-2	TGTGCCAGCAGCTATCCGACAGGGGTTGATAACTATGGCTACACCTTC	CASSYPTGVDNYGYTF
TRBV7-2	-	-	TRBJ1-5	TGTGCCAGCAGCCCGAGGGCCGGGGAAATCAATCAGCCCCAGCATTTT	CASSPRAGEINQPQHF
TRBV28	TRBD1	-	TRBJ1-1	TGTGCCAGCAGTTCGAGTCTGACAGGGCGCACTGAAGCTTTCTTT	CASSSSLTGRTEAFF
TRBV10-2	-	-	TRBJ1-2	TGCGCCAGCAGTGCTAAGGGAGGGGACTATGGCTACACCTTC	CASSAKGGDYGYTF
TRBV18	TRBD2	-	TRBJ2-5	TGTGCCAGCTCCCTCACTTTAGCGGGGCAGGGAGAGACCCAGTACTTC	CASSLTLAGQGETQYF